This TCR beta chain was sequenced for a study of blood T cell repertoires in COVID-19. Across the study: Italy, Spain and the United States were the sources of the convalescent and acute COVID-19 samples. Nucleic acid was either cDNA or gDNA, and it came from T cells, B-cell-depleted T cells, or PBMCs.

CDR1 and CDR2 from the germline V gene are MDHEN and SYDVKM. The CDR3 totals 15 residues. Trimming left V 5 bases short and J 2 bases short, with 16 bases between. This clone has a handful of counts. Per the authors' pipeline: Nucleated cell number was recorded as an estimate derived from reference gene primer amplification. The repertoire was sequenced with immunoSEQ multiplex PCR; TCRdb's copy has only in-frame clones and lacks some. That table supplies the V and J calls and clone size; D and trimming were determined from the DNA. Among some 200,000 clones listed, around 80% were seen once. The sequence derives from a woman at least 80 years old with acute or convalescent COVID-19. The rearrangement uses TRBV28 and TRBJ2-7; D is perhaps TRBD2 (7 bases). The sample comprised peripheral blood. CDR3 bases: TGTGCCAGCAGTCCCCCGCGGGGGCTGGCCTACGAGCAGTACTTC. Amino acid sequence: CASSPPRGLAYEQYF.